These 6 T cell receptor beta chains were all obtained from the same sample, sequenced in a study of T cell responses to AZD1222 COVID-19 vaccine. Data came from immunoSEQ multiplex PCR; TCRdb stores just in-frame clones and leaves some out. This sample has around 110,000 clones, with just under 95% found just once. This specimen consisted of peripheral blood, obtained on day 0 of AZD1222 vaccination. Receptors were obtained from an adult in good health.

This chain joins TRBV10-3 and TRBJ2-3; 8 positions agree with TRBD1. The CDR3 length is 15 residues. V was pared by 7 bases and J by 3 bases, with 9 bases of the junction left unmatched. The V gene's germline CDR1 is ENHRY and CDR2 SYGVKD. CDR3: CAITEDRVETDTQYF. The CDR3 bases are TGTGCCATCACCGAGGACAGGGTGGAGACAGATACGCAGTATTTT.

This clone was counted a single time. The V call is TRBV5-1, the J call TRBJ1-4; tentatively, D is TRBD1 (6 bases). CDR1 is SGHRS and CDR2 is YFSETQ in the germline V gene. Trimming cost V 0 bases and J 4 bases, with 16 bases left between them. CDR3 length equals 17 residues. CDR3 region: CASSLAPGGQNNEKLFF. The CDR3, as DNA: TGCGCCAGCAGCTTGGCCCCCGGGGGCCAGAATAATGAAAAACTGTTTTTT.

This sequence joins TRBV27 and TRBJ2-6, with D tentatively TRBD1 (6 bases). The CDR3 length is 16 residues. The germline V gene encodes CDR1 MNHEY and CDR2 SMNVEV (reference sequence). V was shortened by 5 bases and J by 0 bases, with 11 bases between the two germline ends. The CDR3 sequence: CASSTQGSSGANVLTF. The CDR3 DNA is TGTGCCAGCAGTACACAGGGCTCCTCTGGGGCCAACGTCCTGACTTTC.

The genes are TRBV4-1 and TRBJ1-2; 7 nucleotides match TRBD1. Per germline, CDR1 MGHRA and CDR2 YSYEKL. This CDR3 is built from 15 residues. V shed 4 bases, J shed 3 bases, and the junction held 8 bases outside the gene matches. The CDR3: CASSLSEGADYGYTF. The CDR3, as DNA: TGCGCCAGCAGCCTTTCGGAGGGGGCCGACTATGGCTACACCTTC.

The chain is built from TRBV28 and TRBJ2-2; D assignment may be TRBD1 or TRBD2 (5 bases each). The CDR3 length is 18 residues. Germline values: CDR1 MDHEN, CDR2 SYDVKM. Deletions cut 3 bases from V and 3 bases from J, with 20 bases between. The CDR3 sequence: CASSFLGYVQGDTGELFF. DNA for the CDR3: TGTGCCAGCAGTTTTCTCGGTTACGTCCAGGGAGACACCGGGGAGCTGTTTTTT.

The chain joins TRBV7-9 to TRBJ1-2; no clear D gene. The CDR3 is 12 amino acids. Trimming took off 8 bases at V and 4 bases at J, with 11 bases between the two ends. Looked up from germline, CDR1 is SEHNR and CDR2 is FQNEAQ (reference sequence). The DNA for the CDR3 is TGTGCCAGCTGCATAGGGTCCTATGGCTACACCTTC. Translated: CASCIGSYGYTF.